The clone carrying this T cell receptor beta chain has just one count. The Seattle patients, enrolled during active infection, were followed longitudinally. This entry is derived from a study of blood T cell repertoires in COVID-19. Measured with immunoSEQ multiplex PCR; TCRdb has only the in-frame clones, and not every one. The top ten hold about 2.5% of the sample, which has some 390,000 clones, more than 75% seen once. This CDR3 comprises 12 residues. Germline V gene sequence: CDR1 SGHDN, CDR2 FVKESK. Trimming shortened V by 4 bases and J by 7 bases, and 9 bases separated the two germline ends. The source material was peripheral blood. The source is a woman aged 60-70 years with COVID-19, enrolled during active disease. The rearrangement links TRBV14 to TRBJ2-3; D perhaps matches TRBD1 (5 bases). CDR3 region: CASSPGIYTQYF. CDR3 bases: TGTGCCAGCAGCCCAGGGATTTATACGCAGTATTTT.